This T cell receptor beta chain is from a study of blood T cell repertoires in COVID-19. On the study more broadly: Samples taken during acute and convalescent COVID-19 were collected in the United States, Italy and Spain. Sources were T cells, B-cell-depleted T cells, or PBMCs; the material itself was cDNA or gDNA.

In the original analysis: Reference gene primer amplification gave estimated nucleated cell counts. Only in-frame clones appear in the TCRdb table, and some are missing; sequencing was by immunoSEQ multiplex PCR. That table supplies the V and J calls and clone size; D and trimming were determined from the DNA. Here the sample spans about 240,000 clones, about 79% being singletons. The sequencing sample was made of peripheral blood. The sequence was collected from a woman aged 80 or older with acute or convalescent COVID-19.

The CDR3 region is CASRTAGVGTIYF. For the CDR3, the DNA is TGTGCCAGTAGAACGGCGGGCGTTGGTACCATATATTTT. J is TRBJ1-3 and V is TRBV19; D call uncertain. Trimming shortened V by 6 bases and J by 10 bases, and 16 bases separated the two germline ends. CDR3 length: 13 amino acids. CDR1 LNHDA and CDR2 SQIVND come from the germline V gene (reference sequence).